Reported below is one T cell receptor (beta chain). Its antigen target is currently unknown. No much larger clone exists at a distance of one base, and base qualities are not known. The immunoSEQ Assay, a bias-controlled multiplex PCR, was used to amplify TCRbeta CDR3 regions from genomic DNA. The study's own analysis went as follows. Nucleated cell counts per sample were estimated from amplification of reference gene primers within the assay. To quantify the absolute abundance of each unique TCRbeta CDR3 rearrangement, sequence reads were collapsed and filtered. For each sample, productive Simpson clonality was calculated as the square root of Simpson's diversity index across productive rearrangements. Sourced from immuneACCESS, this table was stored by TCRdb with only in-frame sequences that have V and J called. A share of the clones is absent; for the studies checked, an unresolved V gene accounts for under half, and the remainder has no known explanation. V and J calls and clone size are as listed in that table; D and trimming were resolved from the DNA. This sample has roughly 100,000 clones in its table, and almost 90% of those were observed once. The ten largest account for about 3% of the sample.

Collaborating institutions collected whole blood in K2EDTA tubes following their own protocols. For TCRbeta analysis, collaborator samples were shipped as frozen whole blood, as isolated PBMCs, or as DNA extracted from either sample type. From a lookup of the germline V gene, CDR1 and CDR2 are SGHTS and YDEGEE. The CDR3 has 14 amino acids, counting the end cysteine and phenylalanine. CDR3 DNA only is kept here, 42 bases in frame from base 1. Relative to germline, V is missing 1 base and J is missing 9 bases, with 3 bases of the junction outside any gene match. The sample originates from a study of blood T cell repertoires in COVID-19 (dated by TCRdb to 2018 to 2020). About the study as a whole: The collaborator samples originated in the United States, Italy and Spain and spanned the acute and convalescent phases of COVID-19. The prospective study material was composed of cDNA or gDNA derived from T cells, B-cell-depleted T cells, or PBMCs. The dataset comprised deeply sampled blood TCRbeta repertoires from subjects exposed to, actively infected with, or recovered from COVID-19. The repertoires were released in a freely available public database meant as a resource for research on the immune response to SARS-CoV-2. The samples were drawn from two sources: the first 160 participants of the ongoing ImmuneRACE study, and fewer than 1,500 subjects contributed by 6 global collaborators. A de-identified subject ID, COVID-19 status, age in years and sex were almost always included in the sample metadata. Where HLA class I and class II types were available, the types were taken from metadata supplied by the sample provider, not from assay-based typing. What the research found in general, with its limitations: The amount of clinical and demographic metadata varied by source and participant and was provided uncurated.

The TCR comes from a human donor in a cohort sampled during active COVID-19. The specimen was peripheral blood. Rearrangement joined TRBV5-8 to TRBJ1-6; 8 nucleotides in the junction match TRBD1. CDR3 sequence: CASSLNRGVSPLHF. In nucleotides, the sequence is TGTGCCAGCAGCTTGAACAGGGGGGTTTCACCCCTCCACTTT.